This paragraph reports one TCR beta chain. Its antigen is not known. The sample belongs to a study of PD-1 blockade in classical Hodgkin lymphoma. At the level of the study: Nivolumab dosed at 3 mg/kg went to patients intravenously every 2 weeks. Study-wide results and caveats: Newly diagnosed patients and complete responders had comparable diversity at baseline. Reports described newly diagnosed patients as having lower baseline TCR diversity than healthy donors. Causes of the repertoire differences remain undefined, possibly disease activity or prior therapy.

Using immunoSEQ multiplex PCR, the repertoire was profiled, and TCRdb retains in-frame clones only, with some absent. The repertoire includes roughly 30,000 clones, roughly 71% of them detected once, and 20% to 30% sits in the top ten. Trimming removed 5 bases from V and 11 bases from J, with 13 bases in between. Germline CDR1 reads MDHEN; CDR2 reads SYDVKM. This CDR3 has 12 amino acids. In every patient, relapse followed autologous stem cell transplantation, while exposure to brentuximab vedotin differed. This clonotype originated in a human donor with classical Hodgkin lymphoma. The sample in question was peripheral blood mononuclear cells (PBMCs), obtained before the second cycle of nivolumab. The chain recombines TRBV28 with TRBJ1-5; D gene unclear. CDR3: CASSPTGMAQHF. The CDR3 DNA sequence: TGTGCCAGCAGTCCCACCGGCATGGCCCAGCATTTT.